This T cell receptor beta chain originates from a study of T-cell memory formation after mild COVID-19. This clonotype was seen at least ten times. The antigen is not known. Study-level points and caveats: Clones that contracted clustered mainly in CM and EM if CD4+ and in EMRA if CD8+. The finding that pre-infection memory included some responding clones suggested that cross-reactive memory joined. Contracting clones from day 15 to 85 had balanced CD4/CD8; later expanders favoured CD4+.

Sample barcodes and UMIs were carried by the TCR alpha and TCR beta cDNA libraries that 5'RACE generated with constant-segment primers. TCRdb redid the calling of the 5' RACE reads with MiXCR, one entry per CDR3 protein. The sample has roughly 130,000 distinct CDR3 sequences; approximately 6.3% are singletons. The trim removed 0 bases at V and 3 bases at J, leaving 6 bases unmatched. The CDR3 runs 16 residues. Per the germline V gene, CDR1 is SGDLS and CDR2 is YYNGEE. The chain has TRBV9 and TRBJ2-1, with 7 bases that match TRBD2. The specimen was PBMCs or a T cell subset sorted from them (not recorded which). The clonotype originates from an adult woman who had mild COVID-19 (a few samples of this study predate the infection). Cell type and time point are not known. The CDR3 sequence: CASSVALLASYNEQFF. CDR3 nucleotides: TGTGCCAGCAGCGTAGCTTTACTAGCGAGCTACAATGAGCAGTTCTTC.